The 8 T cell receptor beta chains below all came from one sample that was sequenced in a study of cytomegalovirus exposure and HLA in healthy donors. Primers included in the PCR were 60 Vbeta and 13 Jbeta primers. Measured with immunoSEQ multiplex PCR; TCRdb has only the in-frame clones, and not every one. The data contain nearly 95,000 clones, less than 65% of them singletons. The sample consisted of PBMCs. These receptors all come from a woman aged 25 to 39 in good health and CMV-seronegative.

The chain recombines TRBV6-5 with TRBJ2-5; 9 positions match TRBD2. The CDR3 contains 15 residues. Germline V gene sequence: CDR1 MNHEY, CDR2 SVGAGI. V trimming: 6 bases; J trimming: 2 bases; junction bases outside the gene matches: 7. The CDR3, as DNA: TGTGCCAGCAGACGACTAGCGGTCCTTCAAGAGACCCAGTACTTC. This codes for CASRRLAVLQETQYF.

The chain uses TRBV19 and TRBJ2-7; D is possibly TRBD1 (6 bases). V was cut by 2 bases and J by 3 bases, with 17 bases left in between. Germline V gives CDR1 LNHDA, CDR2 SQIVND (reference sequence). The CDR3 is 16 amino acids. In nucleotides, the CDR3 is TGTGCCAGTAGTATAACCCTTAGGACAGACTTCTACGAGCAGTACTTC. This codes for CASSITLRTDFYEQYF.

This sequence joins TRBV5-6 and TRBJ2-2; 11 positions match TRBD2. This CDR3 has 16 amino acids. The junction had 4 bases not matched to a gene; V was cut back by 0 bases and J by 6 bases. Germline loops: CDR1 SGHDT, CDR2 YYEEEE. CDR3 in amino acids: CASSLELAGAPGELFF. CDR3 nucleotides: TGTGCCAGCAGCTTGGAACTAGCGGGAGCCCCCGGGGAGCTGTTTTTT.

The CDR3 nucleotides are TGTGCCAGCAGCTTAGCCTCGGCGGGGATTGAAGCTTTCTTT. This encodes CASSLASAGIEAFF. The chain has TRBV7-2 and TRBJ1-1; D is uncertain. The CDR3 totals 14 residues. The germline gives CDR1 SGHTA, CDR2 FQGNSA. Trimming removed 0 bases from V and 7 bases from J, with 12 bases in between.

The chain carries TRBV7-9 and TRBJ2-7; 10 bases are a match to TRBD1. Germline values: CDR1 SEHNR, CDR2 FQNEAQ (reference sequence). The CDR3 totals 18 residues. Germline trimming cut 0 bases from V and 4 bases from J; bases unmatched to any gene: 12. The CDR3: CASSLAKPGQGIMYEQYF. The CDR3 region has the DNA TGTGCCAGCAGCTTAGCTAAGCCGGGACAGGGGATTATGTACGAGCAGTACTTC. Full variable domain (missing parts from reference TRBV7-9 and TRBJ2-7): DTGVSQNPRHKITKRGQNVTFRCDPISEHNRLYWYRQTLGQGPEFLTYFQNEAQLEKSRLLSDRFSAERPKGSFSTLEIQRTEQGDSAMYLCASSLAKPGQGIMYEQYFGPGTRLTVT.

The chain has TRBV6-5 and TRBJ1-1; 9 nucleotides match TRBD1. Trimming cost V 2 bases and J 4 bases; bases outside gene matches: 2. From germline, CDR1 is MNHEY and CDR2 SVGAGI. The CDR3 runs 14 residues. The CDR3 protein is CASSYEDRGTEAFF. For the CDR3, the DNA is TGTGCCAGCAGTTACGAGGACAGGGGCACTGAAGCTTTCTTT.

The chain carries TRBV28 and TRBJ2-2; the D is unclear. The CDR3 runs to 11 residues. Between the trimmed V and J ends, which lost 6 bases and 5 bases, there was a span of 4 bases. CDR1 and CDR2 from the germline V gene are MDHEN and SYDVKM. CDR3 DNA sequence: TGTGCCAGCAGCCAGACCGGGGAGCTGTTTTTT. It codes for CASSQTGELFF.

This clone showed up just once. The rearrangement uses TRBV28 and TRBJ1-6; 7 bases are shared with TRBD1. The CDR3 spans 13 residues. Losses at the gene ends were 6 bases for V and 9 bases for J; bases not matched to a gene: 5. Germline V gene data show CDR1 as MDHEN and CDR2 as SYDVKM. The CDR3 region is CASRPSGGSPLHF. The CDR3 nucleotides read TGTGCCAGCAGACCCTCAGGGGGTTCACCCCTCCACTTT. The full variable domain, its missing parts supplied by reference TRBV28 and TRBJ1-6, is DVKVTQSSRYLVKRTGEKVFLECVQDMDHENMFWYRQDPGLGLRLIYFSYDVKMKEKGDIPEGYSVSREKKERFSLILESASTNQTSMYLCASRPSGGSPLHFGNGTRLTVT.